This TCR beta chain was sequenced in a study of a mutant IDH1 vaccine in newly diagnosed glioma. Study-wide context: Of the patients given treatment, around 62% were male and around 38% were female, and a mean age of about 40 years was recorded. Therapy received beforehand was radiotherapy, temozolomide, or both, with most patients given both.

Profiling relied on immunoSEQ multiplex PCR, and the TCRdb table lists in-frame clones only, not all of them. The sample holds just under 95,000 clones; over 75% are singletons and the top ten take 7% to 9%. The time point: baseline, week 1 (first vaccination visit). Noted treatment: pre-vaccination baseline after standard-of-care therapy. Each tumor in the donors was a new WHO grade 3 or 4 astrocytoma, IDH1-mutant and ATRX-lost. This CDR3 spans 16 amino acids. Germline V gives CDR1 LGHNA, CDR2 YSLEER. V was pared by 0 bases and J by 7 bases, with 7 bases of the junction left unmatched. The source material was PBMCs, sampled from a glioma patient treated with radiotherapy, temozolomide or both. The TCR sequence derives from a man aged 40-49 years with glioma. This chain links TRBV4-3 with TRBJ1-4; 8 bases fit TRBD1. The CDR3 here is CASSQDRQGYVEKLFF. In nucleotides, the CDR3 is TGCGCCAGCAGCCAAGACCGACAGGGGTACGTTGAAAAACTGTTTTTT.